One and the same sample provided the 16 T cell receptor beta chains below, sequenced in a study of memory CD4+ T cells and cytomegalovirus serostatus. Method: immunoSEQ multiplex PCR; TCRdb's copy keeps in-frame clones and lacks some. The sample records around 40,000 clones, around 78% being singletons. The sort gate was single viable CD3+CD4+CD8-CD45RO+ cells for memory CD4+ T cells. Sequenced input: memory CD4+ T cells from blood. These receptors were obtained from an adult in good health and CMV-seronegative.

V gene TRBV30 combines with J gene TRBJ2-1, with D unclear. Per the germline V gene, CDR1 is GTSNPN and CDR2 is SVGIG (reference sequence). V shed 5 bases and J shed 0 bases, with 2 bases lying between them. The CDR3 loop spans 11 amino acids. The CDR3 sequence: CAWDSYNEQFF. CDR3 bases: TGTGCCTGGGACTCCTACAATGAGCAGTTCTTC.

The chain employs TRBV27 and TRBJ2-5; no definite D call. Per the germline V gene, CDR1 is MNHEY and CDR2 is SMNVEV (reference sequence). The CDR3 contains 13 residues. The CDR3 region is CVDSEDPKETQYF. The DNA for the CDR3 is TGTGTTGACTCGGAAGACCCGAAAGAGACCCAGTACTTC.

The CDR3 region is CASSLSDRNYGYTF. The CDR3 region has the DNA TGTGCCAGCAGCTTATCGGACAGAAACTATGGCTACACCTTC. J is TRBJ1-2 and V is TRBV7-8; D is perhaps TRBD1 (6 bases). Trimming took 2 bases from V and 2 from J, leaving 9 bases between them. In germline, CDR1 is SGHVS, CDR2 FQNEAQ. The CDR3 consists of 14 residues.

The V and J genes are TRBV19 and TRBJ1-2; no clear D. CDR3 length: 14 amino acids. The V end was cut by 4 bases, the J end by 4 bases, with 13 bases between. The germline gives CDR1 LNHDA, CDR2 SQIVND (reference sequence). CDR3 in amino acids: CASSTEGLRYGYTF. The CDR3 coding sequence is TGTGCCAGTAGTACGGAAGGACTCCGCTATGGCTACACCTTC. The variable domain in full, completed from reference TRBV19 and TRBJ1-2, reads DGGITQSPKYLFRKEGQNVTLSCEQNLNHDAMYWYRQDPGQGLRLIYYSQIVNDFQKGDIAEGYSVSREKKESFPLTVTSAQKNPTAFYLCASSTEGLRYGYTFGSGTRLTVV.

The gene calls are TRBV21-1 and TRBJ1-4; the table's D call TRBD1 went unverified against the DNA. TRBV21-1 is listed as a pseudogene. This CDR3 region has 17 residues. The CDR3 here is CASSARRGQGAAEKLFF. The CDR3 DNA is TGTGCCAGCAGCGCACGAAGAGGACAGGGGGCGGCTGAAAAACTGTTTTTT.

The rearrangement links TRBV5-1 to TRBJ2-3; TRBD2 matches 10 bases. This CDR3 has 18 residues. Trimming at V came to 4 bases and at J to 2 bases, leaving 13 bases not matched to a gene. Germline V gives CDR1 SGHRS, CDR2 YFSETQ. This chain's CDR3 is CASSPGTSAVGATDTQYF. Written as DNA, the CDR3 is TGCGCCAGCAGCCCGGGGACTAGCGCCGTAGGGGCCACAGATACGCAGTATTTT.

The chain employs TRBV14 and TRBJ1-4, with D possibly being TRBD1 (5 bases). Per germline, CDR1 SGHDN and CDR2 FVKESK. The CDR3 sequence is 16 residues long. V was cut by 1 base and J by 7 bases, with 16 bases left in between. DNA of the CDR3: TGTGCCAGCAGCCAAGGGGGCCGGGTCGACGGTGAAAAACTGTTTTTT. Amino acids: CASSQGGRVDGEKLFF.

The V and J genes are TRBV15 and TRBJ2-1, with D perhaps TRBD1 (5 bases). Trimming shortened V by 3 bases and J by 0 bases, and 9 bases separated the two germline ends. Germline V CDR1 and CDR2: LNHNV, YYDKDF (reference sequence). The CDR3 has 15 residues. The CDR3 DNA is TGTGCCACCAGCAGGGACGACAGCTCCTACAATGAGCAGTTCTTC. It yields the protein CATSRDDSSYNEQFF.

This chain uses TRBV10-2 with TRBJ1-1; no reliable D call. V shed 4 bases and J shed 5 bases, with 11 bases lying between them. The V gene's germline CDR1 is WSHSY and CDR2 SAAADI. The CDR3 runs to 13 residues. CDR3 amino acids: CASSVSWGTEAFF. The CDR3 bases are TGCGCCAGCAGTGTGAGTTGGGGAACTGAAGCTTTCTTT.

This clone was seen once. This sequence joins TRBV4-1 and TRBJ2-7, with D perhaps matching TRBD1 (6 bases). CDR1 is MGHRA, CDR2 YSYEKL, per germline. Trimming cost V 5 bases and J 2 bases, with 16 bases left between them. CDR3 length equals 15 residues. The chain's CDR3 is CASSAPGTSTYEQYF. The CDR3 nucleotides read TGCGCCAGCAGCGCCCCCGGGACATCAACCTACGAGCAGTACTTC.

V and J are TRBV6-5 and TRBJ2-7; 9 bases line up with TRBD1. The CDR3 is 14 residues long. The germline gives CDR1 MNHEY, CDR2 SVGAGI. V lost 5 bases to trimming and J lost 3 bases; unmatched junction nucleotides: 5. In nucleotides, the CDR3 is TGTGCCAGCAGTACCGGGACAGGGTTCTACGAGCAGTACTTC. Its translation is CASSTGTGFYEQYF.

This clone was recorded once. The V gene is TRBV6-6, the J gene TRBJ1-2; weak D call: TRBD1 (5 bases). V shed 6 bases and J shed 4 bases, with 9 bases lying between them. Germline loops: CDR1 MNHNY, CDR2 SVGAGI (reference sequence). The CDR3 loop spans 12 amino acids. CDR3 bases: TGTGCCAGCAGCCGGGACTCCTATGGCTACACCTTC. The encoded protein is CASSRDSYGYTF.

This clone was detected a few times. The CDR3 loop reads CASSQEGSQGSPLHF. The CDR3 DNA reads as TGCGCCAGCAGCCAAGAGGGGAGCCAAGGCTCACCCCTCCACTTT. The V call is TRBV4-1, the J call TRBJ1-6; D uncertain. In germline, CDR1 is MGHRA, CDR2 YSYEKL. The CDR3 has 15 residues. Trimming removed 0 bases at V and 10 bases at J, with 13 bases between.

The chain combines TRBV10-2 with TRBJ2-7; D call uncertain. CDR3 length: 12 residues. With 2 bases removed from V and 3 bases from J, the gap between germline ends came to 5 bases. Per the germline V gene, CDR1 is WSHSY and CDR2 is SAAADI. The CDR3 bases are TGCGCCAGCAGTGAGGGGTACTACGAGCAGTACTTC. Encoded protein: CASSEGYYEQYF.

A few counts support this clone. Here the CDR3 DNA reads TGTGCCAGCAGTGTAGCGGGCGGACAGGGGGCCTGGGAGACCCAGTACTTC. Translation: CASSVAGGQGAWETQYF. The chain recombines TRBV2 with TRBJ2-5; 11 bases map to TRBD1. V was pared by 4 bases and J by 5 bases, with 12 bases of the junction left unmatched. Germline V gene lookup returns CDR1 SNHLY and CDR2 FYNNEI. The CDR3 is 17 residues long. Drawing the rest from reference TRBV2 and TRBJ2-5, the complete variable domain is EPEVTQTPSHQVTQMGQEVILRCVPISNHLYFYWYRQILGQKVEFLVSFYNNEISEKSEIFDDQFSVERPDGSNFTLKIRSTKLEDSAMYFCASSVAGGQGAWETQYFGPGTRLLVL.

The chain couples TRBV30 to TRBJ1-5, with D possibly being TRBD1 (5 bases). This CDR3 spans 13 amino acids. Germline-derived CDR1 and CDR2 are GTSNPN and SVGIG (reference sequence). V shed 5 bases and J shed 1 base, with 9 bases lying between them. CDR3 sequence reads: CAWGTDSNQPQHF. Written as DNA, the CDR3 is TGTGCCTGGGGGACGGACAGCAATCAGCCCCAGCATTTT.